The source of this T cell receptor (beta chain) is a study of blood T cell repertoires in COVID-19. In the study overall: Sites across the United States, Italy and Spain contributed samples from acute and convalescent COVID-19. In each case, the material was cDNA or gDNA derived from T cells, B-cell-depleted T cells, or PBMCs.

Study processing details: From reference gene primer amplification, estimates of nucleated cell counts were derived. Only in-frame clones appear in the TCRdb table, and some are missing; sequencing was by immunoSEQ multiplex PCR. V and J calls and clone size come straight from that table; D and trimming were deduced from the DNA. The sample holds about 200,000 clones, more than 70% seen once. Trimming took off 0 bases at V and 8 bases at J, with 15 bases between the two ends. CDR1 and CDR2 from the germline V gene are SGHDT and YYEEEE. CDR3 length: 15 amino acids. The clonotype comes from a human donor in a cohort sampled during active COVID-19. This chain links TRBV5-6 with TRBJ2-1; tentative D call: TRBD2 (7 bases). The material sequenced was peripheral blood. The CDR3 sequence is CASSLDLGEGDEQFF. For the CDR3, the DNA is TGTGCCAGCAGCTTGGATCTAGGGGAGGGGGATGAGCAGTTCTTC.